Listed below are T cell receptor beta chains from one sample, sequenced in a study of read filtering for tumor transcriptome and immune sequencing. MiXCR was run by TCRdb on the reads, yielding one entry per CDR3 protein. The data hold approximately 62,000 distinct CDR3 sequences, with about 19% observed a single time. Input material: a population of CD138-negative cells sorted from bone marrow. These receptors all come from a donor at least 40 years old with multiple myeloma. CDR3s include the opening cysteine and the closing phenylalanine or tryptophan. The D gene is left open where the match is weak. Where a row states a size, it is once, few, many or the class of an expanded clone; other rows omit it.

D gene,clone size,V gene,J gene,CDR3 protein,CDR3 DNA
TRBD1,many,TRBV19,TRBJ1-1,CASQTGGGITEAFF,TGTGCCAGTCAAACAGGGGGCGGAATCACTGAAGCTTTCTTT
-,many,TRBV7-9,TRBJ2-3,CASSPRTGRSTDTQYF,TGTGCCAGCAGCCCCCGTACGGGGCGGAGCACAGATACGCAGTATTTT
TRBD1,-,TRBV29-1,TRBJ1-1,CSARGGPGWTEAFF,TGCAGCGCGAGAGGGGGCCCAGGGTGGACTGAAGCTTTCTTT
TRBD2,many,TRBV20-1,TRBJ2-5,CSARDLGATSGVRETQYF,TGCAGTGCTAGAGATCTTGGCGCGACTAGCGGGGTTCGGGAGACCCAGTACTTC
-,many,TRBV29-1,TRBJ2-5,CSVERETQYF,TGCAGCGTTGAACGGGAGACCCAGTACTTC
TRBD1,many,TRBV5-1,TRBJ1-1,CASSSTQGARNTEAFF,TGCGCCAGCAGCTCGACTCAGGGGGCCCGGAACACTGAAGCTTTCTTT
TRBD1,many,TRBV9,TRBJ2-6,CASSPRTGGGGGANVLTF,TGTGCCAGCAGCCCACGGACAGGGGGCGGCGGTGGGGCCAACGTCCTGACTTTC
-,many,TRBV6-5,TRBJ1-1,CASKGLGPPEAFF,TGTGCCAGCAAGGGATTAGGGCCTCCTGAAGCTTTCTTT
-,many,TRBV29-1,TRBJ2-7,CSVPLSPGVHEQYF,TGCAGCGTCCCCTTATCGCCAGGGGTCCACGAGCAGTACTTC
-,few,TRBV5-1,TRBJ2-7,CASSQNSYEQYF,TGCGCCAGCAGCCAGAACTCCTACGAGCAGTACTTC
TRBD2,many,TRBV2,TRBJ2-1,CASRLAGGPGEQFF,TGTGCCAGCAGGCTAGCGGGGGGGCCTGGAGAGCAGTTCTTC
-,many,TRBV21-1,TRBJ1-1,CASSKVQGRTEAFF,TGTGCCAGCAGCAAAGTTCAGGGTCGCACTGAAGCTTTCTTT
-,-,TRBV29-1,TRBJ2-1,CSVEDNSPYNEQFF,TGCAGCGTTGAAGATAATAGTCCCTACAATGAGCAGTTCTTC
TRBD2,many,TRBV7-2,TRBJ2-1,CASSQGLAGGLYNEQFF,TGTGCCAGCAGCCAAGGACTAGCGGGGGGTCTCTACAATGAGCAGTTCTTC
-,many,TRBV5-1,TRBJ1-6,CASSLGPSNSPLHF,TGCGCCAGCAGCTTGGGGCCCAGCAATTCACCCCTCCACTTT
-,many,TRBV3-1,TRBJ2-1,CASSQDLAGMNEQFF,TGTGCCAGCAGCCAAGATCTAGCAGGTATGAATGAGCAGTTCTTC
-,many,TRBV11-2,TRBJ2-7,CASSLWSEQYF,TGTGCCAGCAGCTTATGGTCCGAGCAGTACTTC
-,many,TRBV19,TRBJ1-2,CATTALHYGYTF,TGTGCCACCACCGCGTTGCACTATGGCTACACCTTC
-,many,TRBV20-1,TRBJ1-5,CSATTDSSQPQHF,TGCAGTGCTACCACGGACAGTTCTCAGCCCCAGCATTTT
TRBD1,many,TRBV4-1,TRBJ2-3,CASSQGGGTGGPTDTQYF,TGCGCCAGCAGCCAAGGGGGCGGGACAGGGGGCCCCACAGATACGCAGTATTTT